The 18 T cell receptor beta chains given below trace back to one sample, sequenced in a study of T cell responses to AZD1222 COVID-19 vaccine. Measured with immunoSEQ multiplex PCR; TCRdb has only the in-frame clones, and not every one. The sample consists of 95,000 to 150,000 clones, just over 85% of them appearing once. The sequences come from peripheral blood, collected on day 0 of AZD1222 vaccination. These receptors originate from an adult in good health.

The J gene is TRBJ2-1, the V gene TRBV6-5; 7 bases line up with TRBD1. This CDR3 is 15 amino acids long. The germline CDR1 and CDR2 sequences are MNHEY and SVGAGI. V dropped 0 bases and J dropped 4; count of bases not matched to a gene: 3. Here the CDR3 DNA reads TGTGCCAGCAGTTACTCGGGACAGCGGTACAATGAGCAGTTCTTC. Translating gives CASSYSGQRYNEQFF.

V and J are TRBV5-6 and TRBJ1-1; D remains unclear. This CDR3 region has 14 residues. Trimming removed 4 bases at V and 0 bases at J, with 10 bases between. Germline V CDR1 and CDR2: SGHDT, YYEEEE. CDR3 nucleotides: TGTGCCAGCAGCCCCAGGCCGGTGAACACTGAAGCTTTCTTT. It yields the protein CASSPRPVNTEAFF.

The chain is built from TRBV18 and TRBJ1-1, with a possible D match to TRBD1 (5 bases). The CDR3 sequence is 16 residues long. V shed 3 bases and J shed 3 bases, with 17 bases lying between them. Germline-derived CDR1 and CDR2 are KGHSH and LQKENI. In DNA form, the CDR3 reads TGTGCCAGCTCACCGAGGCGGGACGGGCGGGACACTGAAGCTTTCTTT. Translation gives CASSPRRDGRDTEAFF. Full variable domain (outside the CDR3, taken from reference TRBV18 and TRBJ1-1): NAGVMQNPRHLVRRRGQEARLRCSPMKGHSHVYWYRQLPEEGLKFMVYLQKENIIDESGMPKERFSAEFPKEGPSILRIQQVVRGDSAAYFCASSPRRDGRDTEAFFGQGTRLTVV.

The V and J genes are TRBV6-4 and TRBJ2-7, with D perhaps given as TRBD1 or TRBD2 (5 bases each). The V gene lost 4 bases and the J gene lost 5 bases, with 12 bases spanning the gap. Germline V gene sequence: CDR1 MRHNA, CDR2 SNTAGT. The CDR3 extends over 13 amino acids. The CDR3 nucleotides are TGTGCCAGCAGTGTTGGGGACCCACACGAGCAGTACTTC. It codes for CASSVGDPHEQYF.

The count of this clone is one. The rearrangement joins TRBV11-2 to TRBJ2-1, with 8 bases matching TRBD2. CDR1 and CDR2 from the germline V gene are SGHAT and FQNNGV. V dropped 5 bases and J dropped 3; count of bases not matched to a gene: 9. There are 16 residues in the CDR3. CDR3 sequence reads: CASSPLAGGVYNEQFF. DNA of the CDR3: TGTGCCAGCAGCCCCCTGGCGGGAGGCGTCTACAATGAGCAGTTCTTC.

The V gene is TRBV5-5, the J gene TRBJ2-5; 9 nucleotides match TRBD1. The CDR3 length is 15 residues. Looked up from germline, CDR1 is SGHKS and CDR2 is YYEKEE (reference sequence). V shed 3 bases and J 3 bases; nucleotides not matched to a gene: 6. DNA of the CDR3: TGTGCCAGCAGCTGGGGCGGGACAGGGAAAGAGACCCAGTACTTC. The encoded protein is CASSWGGTGKETQYF.

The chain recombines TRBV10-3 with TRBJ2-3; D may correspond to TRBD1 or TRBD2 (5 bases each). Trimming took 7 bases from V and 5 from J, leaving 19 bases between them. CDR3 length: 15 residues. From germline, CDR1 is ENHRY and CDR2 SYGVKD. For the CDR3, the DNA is TGTGCCATCACCCCTGGACGAGGGGCACAAGATACGCAGTATTTT. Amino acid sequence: CAITPGRGAQDTQYF.

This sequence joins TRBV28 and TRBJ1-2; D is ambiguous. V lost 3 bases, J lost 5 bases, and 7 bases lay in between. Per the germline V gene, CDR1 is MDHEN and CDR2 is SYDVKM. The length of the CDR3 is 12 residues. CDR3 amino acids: CASSFDIYGYTF. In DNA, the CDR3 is TGTGCCAGCAGTTTCGACATTTATGGCTACACCTTC.

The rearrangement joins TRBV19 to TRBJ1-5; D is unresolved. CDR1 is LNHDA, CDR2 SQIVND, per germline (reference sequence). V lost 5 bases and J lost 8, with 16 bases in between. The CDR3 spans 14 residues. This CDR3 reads CASSGPSYGEPQHF. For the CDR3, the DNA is TGTGCCAGTAGTGGTCCTTCTTACGGGGAGCCCCAGCATTTT.

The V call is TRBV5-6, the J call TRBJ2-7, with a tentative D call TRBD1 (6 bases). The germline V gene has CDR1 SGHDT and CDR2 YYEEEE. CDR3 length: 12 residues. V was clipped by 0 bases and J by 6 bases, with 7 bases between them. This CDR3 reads CASSLEGGEQYF. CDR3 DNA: TGTGCCAGCAGCTTGGAAGGGGGCGAGCAGTACTTC.

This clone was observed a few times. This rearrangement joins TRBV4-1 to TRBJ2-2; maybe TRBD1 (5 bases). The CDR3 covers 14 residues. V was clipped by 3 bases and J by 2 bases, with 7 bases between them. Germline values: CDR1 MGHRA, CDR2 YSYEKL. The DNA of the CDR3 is TGCGCCAGCAGCCAGACAGTAAACACCGGGGAGCTGTTTTTT. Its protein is CASSQTVNTGELFF.

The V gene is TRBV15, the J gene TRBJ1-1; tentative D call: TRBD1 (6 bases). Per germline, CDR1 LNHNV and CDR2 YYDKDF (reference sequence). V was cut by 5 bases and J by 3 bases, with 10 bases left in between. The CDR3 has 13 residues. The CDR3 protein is CATSEGGYTEAFF. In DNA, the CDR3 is TGTGCCACCAGCGAGGGGGGGTACACTGAAGCTTTCTTT.

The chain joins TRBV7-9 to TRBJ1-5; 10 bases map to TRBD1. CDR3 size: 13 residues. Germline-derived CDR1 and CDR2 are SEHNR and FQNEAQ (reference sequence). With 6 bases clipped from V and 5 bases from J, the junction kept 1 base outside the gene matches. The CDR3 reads CASSGQGDQPQHF. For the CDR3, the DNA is TGTGCCAGCAGTGGACAGGGGGATCAGCCCCAGCATTTT.

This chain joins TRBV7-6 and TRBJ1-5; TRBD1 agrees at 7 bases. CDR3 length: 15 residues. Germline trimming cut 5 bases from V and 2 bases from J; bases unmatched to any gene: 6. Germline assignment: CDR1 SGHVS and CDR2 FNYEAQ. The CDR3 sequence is CASSPTGEGNQPQHF. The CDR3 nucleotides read TGTGCCAGCAGCCCTACAGGGGAGGGCAATCAGCCCCAGCATTTT.

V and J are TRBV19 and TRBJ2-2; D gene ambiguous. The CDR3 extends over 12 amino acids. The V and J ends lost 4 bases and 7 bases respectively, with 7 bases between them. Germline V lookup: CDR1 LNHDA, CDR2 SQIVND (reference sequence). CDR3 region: CASSRLLGELFF. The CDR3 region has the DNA TGTGCCAGTAGTAGGTTACTCGGGGAGCTGTTTTTT.

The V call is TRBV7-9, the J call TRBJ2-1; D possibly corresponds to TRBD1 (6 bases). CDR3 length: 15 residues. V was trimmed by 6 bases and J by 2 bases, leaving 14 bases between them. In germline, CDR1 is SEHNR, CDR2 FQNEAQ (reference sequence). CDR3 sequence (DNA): TGTGCCAGCAGGCCCGGCACAGGGACCTACAATGAGCAGTTCTTC. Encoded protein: CASRPGTGTYNEQFF.

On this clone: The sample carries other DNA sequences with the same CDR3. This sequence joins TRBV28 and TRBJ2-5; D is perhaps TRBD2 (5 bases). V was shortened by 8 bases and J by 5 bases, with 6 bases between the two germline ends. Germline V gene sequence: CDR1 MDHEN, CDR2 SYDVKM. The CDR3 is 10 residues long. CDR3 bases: TGTGCCAGCCGCGGGGAGACCCAGTACTTC. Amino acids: CASRGETQYF. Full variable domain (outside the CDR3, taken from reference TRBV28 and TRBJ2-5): DVKVTQSSRYLVKRTGEKVFLECVQDMDHENMFWYRQDPGLGLRLIYFSYDVKMKEKGDIPEGYSVSREKKERFSLILESASTNQTSMYLCASRGETQYFGPGTRLLVL.

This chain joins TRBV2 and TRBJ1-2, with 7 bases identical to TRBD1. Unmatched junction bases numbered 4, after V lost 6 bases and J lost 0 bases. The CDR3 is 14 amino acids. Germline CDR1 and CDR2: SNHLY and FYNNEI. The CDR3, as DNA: TGTGCCAGCAGCAAGGGGACAGCTAACTATGGCTACACCTTC. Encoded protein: CASSKGTANYGYTF.